A single sample gave rise to the 26 T cell receptor beta chains below, sequenced in a study of T cells in tuberculosis. Here immunoSEQ multiplex PCR was the method, and the copy in TCRdb shows in-frame clones only, minus some. The data show more than 30,000 clones, approximately 97% seen once. The source material was PBMCs. These receptors originate from a donor under 30 with latent tuberculosis or without tuberculosis infection.

The chain is built from TRBV2 and TRBJ1-2, with 8 bases matching TRBD1. Germline V gives CDR1 SNHLY, CDR2 FYNNEI. The V segment lost 7 bases and the J segment 2 bases; nucleotides outside the gene matches: 12. CDR3 size: 16 residues. The CDR3: CASIRTRTGSNYGYTF. CDR3 nucleotide sequence: TGTGCCAGCATCAGAACCCGGACAGGGTCAAACTATGGCTACACCTTC.

J is TRBJ2-2 and V is TRBV25-1; tentatively, D is TRBD2 (7 bases). The CDR3 contains 14 residues. Germline V gene data show CDR1 as MGHDK and CDR2 as SYGVNS. V was pared by 4 bases and J by 5 bases, with 11 bases between. The CDR3 sequence is CASSVGGQTGELFF. The CDR3 DNA reads TGTGCCAGCAGTGTCGGGGGGCAGACCGGGGAGCTGTTTTTT.

The chain employs TRBV6-6 and TRBJ1-2; D is ambiguous. Germline loops: CDR1 MNHNY, CDR2 SVGAGI (reference sequence). With 2 bases removed from V and 1 base from J, the gap between germline ends came to 8 bases. This CDR3 region has 14 residues. The CDR3 spells CASSYARFNYGYTF. CDR3 sequence (DNA): TGTGCCAGCAGTTACGCCAGATTTAACTATGGCTACACCTTC.

Here the CDR3 reads CASSQGVAGGYEQYF. The CDR3 region has the DNA TGTGCCAGCAGCCAAGGCGTAGCGGGGGGTTACGAGCAGTACTTC. The chain couples TRBV4-2 to TRBJ2-7; TRBD2 aligns across 10 bases. This CDR3 contains 15 residues. Trimming removed 1 base from V and 4 bases from J; junction bases left unmatched: 4. Per germline, CDR1 LGHNA and CDR2 YNFKEQ.

This chain joins TRBV6-6 and TRBJ1-5; TRBD1 agrees at 9 bases. This CDR3 is built from 15 residues. The J segment lost 5 bases and the V segment lost 6 bases, leaving 8 bases of the junction unmatched. Looked up from germline, CDR1 is MNHNY and CDR2 is SVGAGI (reference sequence). CDR3 DNA: TGTGCCAGCAGCAACAGGGGGCGTAGGGATCAGCCCCAGCATTTT. The encoded protein is CASSNRGRRDQPQHF.

This chain connects TRBV9 to TRBJ2-2, with a tentative D call TRBD2 (5 bases). The ends were cut back, 4 bases at V and 2 bases at J, with 9 bases in the middle. Germline CDR1 SGDLS, CDR2 YYNGEE. The CDR3 has 14 amino acids. The CDR3: CASSLRTNTGELFF. The CDR3 DNA is TGTGCCAGCAGCCTACGGACTAACACCGGGGAGCTGTTTTTT.

The CDR3 sequence is CASSLVGQANTEAFF. Written as DNA, the CDR3 is TGTGCCAGCAGCTTAGTGGGACAGGCGAACACTGAAGCTTTCTTT. The chain has TRBV11-1 and TRBJ1-1, with TRBD1 matching over 8 bases. After removal of 1 base from V and 1 base from J, the junction contained 2 bases not matched to a gene. This CDR3 comprises 15 residues. Germline V gene sequence: CDR1 SGHAT, CDR2 FQDESV (reference sequence).

The gene calls are TRBV29-1 and TRBJ2-1; D is possibly TRBD2 (7 bases). The germline V gene has CDR1 SQVTM and CDR2 ANQGSEA. Trimming removed 0 bases from V and 6 bases from J, with 9 bases in between. The CDR3 spans 13 residues. In nucleotides, the CDR3 is TGCAGCGTTGAAGAAGGGGGGGTCAATGAGCAGTTCTTC. Encoded protein: CSVEEGGVNEQFF.

The rearrangement links TRBV6-6 to TRBJ1-2; 7 bases line up with TRBD1. V lost 5 bases to trimming and J lost 7 bases; unmatched junction nucleotides: 16. The CDR3 is 16 amino acids. CDR1 is MNHNY, CDR2 SVGAGI, per germline (reference sequence). CDR3 nucleotides: TGTGCCAGCAGTCTGCGACCCAGACAGGGATGGAGTGGCTACACCTTC. This translates into CASSLRPRQGWSGYTF.

The gene calls are TRBV2 and TRBJ1-1, with TRBD1 matching over 9 bases. The CDR3 sequence is 15 residues long. Germline-derived CDR1 and CDR2 are SNHLY and FYNNEI. After removal of 8 bases from V and 0 bases from J, the junction contained 7 bases not matched to a gene. CDR3 loop: CASWLGQGLNTEAFF. In DNA, the CDR3 is TGTGCCAGCTGGTTGGGACAGGGATTGAACACTGAAGCTTTCTTT. Filled out from reference TRBV2 and TRBJ1-1, the complete variable domain reads EPEVTQTPSHQVTQMGQEVILRCVPISNHLYFYWYRQILGQKVEFLVSFYNNEISEKSEIFDDQFSVERPDGSNFTLKIRSTKLEDSAMYFCASWLGQGLNTEAFFGQGTRLTVV.

The table lists this clone with a count of one. The chain links TRBV2 to TRBJ1-4; D not certain. Trimming removed 10 bases from V and 10 bases from J, with 19 bases in between. This CDR3 spans 13 amino acids. In germline, CDR1 is SNHLY, CDR2 FYNNEI. This CDR3 is CAIERQVPGKLFF. CDR3 coding DNA: TGTGCCATCGAACGGCAGGTACCAGGAAAACTGTTTTTT.

This chain uses TRBV2 with TRBJ2-5, with TRBD1 identical over 7 bases. Germline loops: CDR1 SNHLY, CDR2 FYNNEI. V trimming: 3 bases; J trimming: 1 base; junction bases outside the gene matches: 5. The CDR3 is made up of 15 amino acids. The CDR3 bases are TGTGCCAGCAGTGACCCGGGACAGATCCAAGAGACCCAGTACTTC. It is translated as CASSDPGQIQETQYF.

This clone showed up just once. The chain is built from TRBV12-5 and TRBJ2-5, with 7 bases matching TRBD2. Germline trimming cut 5 bases from V and 2 bases from J; bases unmatched to any gene: 11. Germline-derived CDR1 and CDR2 are LGHNT and FRNRAP. CDR3 length equals 16 residues. The DNA for the CDR3 is TGTGCTAGTGGTCCCCTCCTGCGGGGGTCACAAGAGACCCAGTACTTC. Encoded protein: CASGPLLRGSQETQYF.

The chain recombines TRBV13 with TRBJ2-3; D perhaps matches TRBD2 (5 bases). V was shortened by 5 bases and J by 2 bases, with 20 bases between the two germline ends. The length of the CDR3 is 17 residues. Germline-derived CDR1 and CDR2 are PRHDT and FYEKMQ (reference sequence). CDR3 residues: CASSQSTIAVNTDTQYF. Written as DNA, the CDR3 is TGTGCCAGCAGCCAATCGACTATTGCGGTAAACACAGATACGCAGTATTTT.

The sample holds one count of this clone. The chain carries TRBV7-9 and TRBJ1-3; D remains ambiguous. Trimming took 10 bases from V and 4 from J, leaving 14 bases between them. Germline CDR1 reads SEHNR; CDR2 reads FQNEAQ (reference sequence). The CDR3 runs to 13 residues. The chain's CDR3 is CATARPGGNTIYF. CDR3 nucleotide sequence: TGTGCCACCGCTAGACCGGGAGGAAACACCATATATTTT.

On this clone itself: The junction shows a germline mismatch at one end, possibly a read error. The rearrangement uses TRBV5-4 and TRBJ2-5, with D perhaps TRBD1 (6 bases). The CDR3 is 13 amino acids. Germline loops: CDR1 SGHNT, CDR2 YYREEE (reference sequence). The CDR3 spells CASSYTGQETQYF. In nucleotides, the CDR3 is TGTGCCAGTAGCTATACAGGGCAAGAGACCCAGTACTTC.

This chain links TRBV27 with TRBJ2-3; possible D gene TRBD2, 6 bases. CDR3 length equals 14 residues. The germline V and J ends were trimmed by 4 bases and 8 bases, with 16 bases remaining between them. Germline lookup yields CDR1 MNHEY and CDR2 SMNVEV (reference sequence). The CDR3 DNA reads as TGTGCCAGCAGTTCCTTCGGGAGTGGGGTTACGCAGTATTTT. Residues: CASSSFGSGVTQYF.

The chain is built from TRBV6-1 and TRBJ1-1; perhaps TRBD1 as D (5 bases). V lost 5 bases and J lost 4, with 14 bases in between. CDR1 is MNHNS and CDR2 is SASEGT in the germline V gene. CDR3 length: 14 amino acids. The CDR3 DNA reads as TGTGCCAGCAGTTTAGGGGTAGGTTCCACTGAAGCTTTCTTT. Its protein product is CASSLGVGSTEAFF.

The chain uses TRBV6-1 and TRBJ1-1; TRBD1 agrees at 9 bases. J lost 5 bases, V lost 7 bases, and 8 bases had no gene match. Germline CDR1 MNHNS, CDR2 SASEGT. The CDR3 is made up of 14 amino acids. For the CDR3, the DNA is TGTGCCAGCATGGTGGACAGGGGAGGAACTGAAGCTTTCTTT. It is translated as CASMVDRGGTEAFF.

The chain uses TRBV6-1 and TRBJ1-1; 8 bases are shared with TRBD1. Germline-derived CDR1 and CDR2 are MNHNS and SASEGT. The V segment lost 5 bases and the J segment 0 bases; nucleotides outside the gene matches: 2. The CDR3 covers 14 residues. DNA of the CDR3: TGTGCCAGCAGTAGGGACAGGATGAACACTGAAGCTTTCTTT. Its protein is CASSRDRMNTEAFF.

This chain connects TRBV19 to TRBJ2-2; TRBD2 matches 10 bases. The CDR3 loop spans 18 amino acids. V shed 4 bases and J 2 bases; nucleotides not matched to a gene: 10. The germline gives CDR1 LNHDA, CDR2 SQIVND (reference sequence). The CDR3 DNA is TGTGCCAGTAGTACTTCCAGATCTAGCGGGGGAAACACCGGGGAGCTGTTTTTT. It is translated as CASSTSRSSGGNTGELFF.

This chain joins TRBV29-1 and TRBJ1-3; no definite D call. The CDR3 spans 14 residues. The ends were cut back, 3 bases at V and 2 bases at J, with 11 bases in the middle. Germline V lookup: CDR1 SQVTM, CDR2 ANQGSEA. The DNA for the CDR3 is TGCAGCGTTGACGCTGCCCTAGCTGGAAACACCATATATTTT. As protein: CSVDAALAGNTIYF.

The chain recombines TRBV21-1 with TRBJ1-4; the table's D call, TRBD1, has no DNA check behind it. TRBV21-1 has pseudogene status. The length of the CDR3 is 13 residues. Here the CDR3 DNA reads TGTGCCAGCAGCAAAGGACAGGATGAAAAACTGTTTTTT. Translation gives CASSKGQDEKLFF.

The chain employs TRBV5-1 and TRBJ2-3, with D tentatively TRBD2 (5 bases). The V gene lost 4 bases and the J gene lost 3 bases, with 9 bases spanning the gap. Germline V lookup: CDR1 SGHRS, CDR2 YFSETQ. CDR3 length: 13 residues. CDR3: CASSTGVTDTQYF. The CDR3 DNA reads TGCGCCAGCAGCACCGGGGTTACAGATACGCAGTATTTT.

This clone was seen once. The CDR3 loop is CASSPSGQGAAEQYF. DNA for the CDR3: TGCGCCAGCAGCCCCAGTGGACAGGGGGCAGCCGAGCAGTACTTC. The V and J genes are TRBV5-1 and TRBJ2-7, with 11 bases aligning to TRBD1. The CDR3 runs 15 residues. J lost 6 bases, V lost 4 bases, and 9 bases had no gene match. The germline CDR1 and CDR2 sequences are SGHRS and YFSETQ.

The genes are TRBV5-1 and TRBJ2-7; 8 nucleotides agree with TRBD1. Germline loops: CDR1 SGHRS, CDR2 YFSETQ. This CDR3 spans 15 amino acids. With V trimmed by 0 bases and J by 2 bases, 4 bases remained unmatched. The CDR3, as DNA: TGCGCCAGCAGCTTGGGACAGGGGAGTCCCTACGAGCAGTACTTC. Its translation: CASSLGQGSPYEQYF. Using reference TRBV5-1 and TRBJ2-7 for the parts outside the CDR3, the full variable domain is KAGVTQTPRYLIKTRGQQVTLSCSPISGHRSVSWYQQTPGQGLQFLFEYFSETQRNKGNFPGRFSGRQFSNSRSEMNVSTLELGDSALYLCASSLGQGSPYEQYFGPGTRLTVT.